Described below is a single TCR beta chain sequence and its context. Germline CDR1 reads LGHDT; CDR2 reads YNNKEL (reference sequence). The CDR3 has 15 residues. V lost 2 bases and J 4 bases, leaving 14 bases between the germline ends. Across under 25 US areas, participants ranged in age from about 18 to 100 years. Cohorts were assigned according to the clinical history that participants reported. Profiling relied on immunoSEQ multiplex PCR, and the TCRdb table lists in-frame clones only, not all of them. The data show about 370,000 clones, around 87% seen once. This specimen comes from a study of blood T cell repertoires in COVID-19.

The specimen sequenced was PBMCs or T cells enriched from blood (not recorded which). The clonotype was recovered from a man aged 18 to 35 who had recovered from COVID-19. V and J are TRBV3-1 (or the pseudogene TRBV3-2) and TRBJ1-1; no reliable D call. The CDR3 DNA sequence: TGTGCCAGCAGCCAATACCGAGGACTGAGCACTGAAGCTTTCTTT. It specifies CASSQYRGLSTEAFF.